Below are 32 T cell receptor beta chains sequenced from a single sample in a study of patients and donors after allogeneic stem cell transplantation. TCRdb independently ran MiXCR on the RT-PCR reads; one entry per CDR3 protein. The profile shows about 1,800 distinct CDR3 sequences, 13% to 15% of them singletons. Sequencing was done on a sample of blood, either unsorted or a sorted T cell fraction (not recorded which). All receptors derive from a human donor who was either an allogeneic HSCT recipient or a stem cell or donor lymphocyte infusion donor (not recorded which). It is not recorded whose cells these are; they may come from a transplant donor.

By share of the sample, this clonotype is medium-sized. The chain links TRBV28 to TRBJ2-7, with D uncertain. This CDR3 is 15 amino acids long. V lost 4 bases, J lost 1 base, and 14 bases lay in between. Germline CDR1 and CDR2: MDHEN and SYDVKM. This chain's CDR3 is CASSSSGYHSYEQYV. The CDR3 coding sequence is TGTGCCAGCAGTTCATCCGGGTACCATTCCTACGAGCAGTACGTC.

This sequence joins TRBV7-3 and TRBJ2-4, with D uncertain. This CDR3 region has 13 residues. Germline CDR1 reads SGHTA; CDR2 reads FQGTGA. V was cut by 1 base and J by 9 bases, with 10 bases left in between. CDR3 DNA: TGTGCCAGCAGCTTAAGTCCTAGTGGCATTCAGTACTTC. Residues: CASSLSPSGIQYF.

By frequency in the sample, this clonotype is medium-sized (0.01 to 0.1%). The V and J genes are TRBV30 and TRBJ2-2; 8 nucleotides match TRBD1. The CDR3 has 17 residues. The V gene end was trimmed by 2 bases and the J gene end by 9 bases; junction bases not matched to a gene: 17. The germline CDR1 and CDR2 sequences are GTSNPN and SVGIG (reference sequence). The CDR3, as DNA: TGTGCCTGGAGTACACTTGGACAGGGACGGGTTAGCAGGGAGCTGTTTTTT. Amino acid sequence: CAWSTLGQGRVSRELFF. Drawing the rest from reference TRBV30 and TRBJ2-2, the complete variable domain is SQTIHQWPATLVQPVGSPLSLECTVEGTSNPNLYWYRQAAGRGLQLLFYSVGIGQISSEVPQNLSASRPQDRQFILSSKKLLLSDSGFYLCAWSTLGQGRVSRELFFGEGSRLTVL.

V gene TRBV28 combines with J gene TRBJ2-7, with 11 nucleotides matching TRBD2. Germline V CDR1 and CDR2: MDHEN, SYDVKM. The CDR3 extends over 12 amino acids. J gave up 5 bases and V 10 bases, and 4 bases lay outside the gene matches. The CDR3 DNA reads TGTGCCACCAAGACTAGCGGGAACGAGCAGTACTTC. Translated: CATKTSGNEQYF. Together with reference TRBV28 and TRBJ2-7, the CDR3 gives the full variable domain: DVKVTQSSRYLVKRTGEKVFLECVQDMDHENMFWYRQDPGLGLRLIYFSYDVKMKEKGDIPEGYSVSREKKERFSLILESASTNQTSMYLCATKTSGNEQYFGPGTRLTVT.

The rearrangement joins TRBV2 to TRBJ2-3; 10 positions match TRBD2. The CDR3 length is 14 residues. Germline V CDR1 and CDR2: SNHLY, FYNNEI. J was trimmed by 1 base and V by 6 bases; bases with no gene match: 1. CDR3 amino acids: CASRLAGGTDTQYF. CDR3 nucleotides: TGTGCCAGCAGGCTAGCGGGGGGCACAGATACGCAGTATTTT.

This clonotype is termed medium-sized. CDR3 in amino acids: CASSKMPDAPGETQYF. The CDR3 DNA sequence: TGTGCCAGCAGCAAGATGCCGGATGCTCCAGGGGAGACCCAGTACTTC. The chain recombines TRBV21-1 with TRBJ2-5; the DNA was not compared with TRBD1, the D call given in the table. TRBV21-1 is a pseudogene locus. The CDR3 covers 16 residues.

The V call is TRBV6-6, the J call TRBJ1-2; D remains unclear. CDR3 length equals 12 residues. V lost 7 bases, J lost 6 bases, and 12 bases lay in between. Looked up from germline, CDR1 is MNHNY and CDR2 is SVGAGI (reference sequence). The CDR3 reads CASTLGEDGYTF. The CDR3 region has the DNA TGTGCCAGCACCCTCGGGGAGGATGGCTACACCTTC.

This clonotype has only a few counts. This chain uses TRBV7-9 with TRBJ2-3, with a tentative D call TRBD2 (5 bases). This CDR3 region has 14 residues. Trimming took 3 bases from V and 2 from J, leaving 9 bases between them. Germline V gene data show CDR1 as SEHNR and CDR2 as FQNEAQ (reference sequence). The CDR3 sequence is CASSFTGNTDTQYF. The CDR3 nucleotides read TGTGCCAGCAGCTTTACCGGGAACACAGATACGCAGTATTTT.

There are a few counts of this clonotype. V usage is TRBV2 and J usage is TRBJ2-2, with no clear D. V dropped 4 bases and J dropped 2 bases, with 5 bases sitting between them. The CDR3 runs 13 residues. Germline CDR1 is SNHLY and CDR2 is FYNNEI. CDR3 region: CASSVGNTGELFF. The DNA for the CDR3 is TGTGCCAGCAGTGTAGGAAACACCGGGGAGCTGTTTTTT.

This clonotype was seen more than once but under ten times. The chain is built from TRBV18 and TRBJ2-1, with TRBD2 as a possible D gene (7 bases). Germline V gene data show CDR1 as KGHSH and CDR2 as LQKENI. Trimming cost V 3 bases and J 5 bases, with 17 bases left between them. The CDR3 is 16 amino acids. Here the CDR3 reads CASSPISGGNNNEQFF. The DNA of the CDR3 is TGTGCCAGCTCACCCATCTCGGGGGGCAATAACAATGAGCAGTTCTTC.

This clonotype is judged large. The chain employs TRBV11-2 and TRBJ2-2; 7 bases match TRBD1. The CDR3 runs to 17 residues. Per the germline V gene, CDR1 is SGHAT and CDR2 is FQNNGV. The ends lost 5 bases at V and 0 bases at J; junction bases unmatched: 9. The CDR3 spells CASSVRDSNANTGELFF. Written as DNA, the CDR3 is TGTGCCAGCAGCGTCCGGGACAGCAACGCGAACACCGGGGAGCTGTTTTTT.

This clonotype is large. This chain uses TRBV6-5 with TRBJ1-6; weak D call: TRBD1 (5 bases). Germline-derived CDR1 and CDR2 are MNHEY and SVGAGI. V shed 0 bases and J shed 10 bases, with 10 bases lying between them. This CDR3 is 14 amino acids long. The CDR3 here is CASSYSSGRSPLHF. The CDR3 bases are TGTGCCAGCAGTTACTCGTCAGGGAGGTCACCCCTCCACTTT.

This clonotype is termed large. CDR3 sequence: CASRDSYEQYV. CDR3 nucleotide sequence: TGTGCCAGCAGAGACTCCTACGAGCAGTACGTC. V and J are TRBV6-6 and TRBJ2-7, with no clear D. Germline loops: CDR1 MNHNY, CDR2 SVGAGI (reference sequence). Trimming left V 6 bases short and J 0 bases short, with 3 bases between. The CDR3 is 11 amino acids.

The chain couples TRBV10-3 to TRBJ1-3; 8 bases line up with TRBD1. CDR3 length: 16 residues. V dropped 3 bases and J dropped 6; count of bases not matched to a gene: 10. Germline V gene lookup returns CDR1 ENHRY and CDR2 SYGVKD. Written as DNA, the CDR3 is TGTGCCATCAGTGACCAACTCAGGGGGCGCGAAAACACCATATATTTT. Amino acids: CAISDQLRGRENTIYF.

The chain employs TRBV6-9 and TRBJ2-7, with D perhaps given as TRBD1 or TRBD2 (5 bases each). Trimming removed 9 bases at V and 3 bases at J, with 18 bases between. The CDR3 covers 14 residues. CDR1 and CDR2 (germline): MNHGY, SVAAGI. CDR3 DNA sequence: TGTGCCAGTTCCACGAGGGGCCGGGTCTACGAGCAGTACGTC. Translation: CASSTRGRVYEQYV.

This clonotype showed up just a few times. J is TRBJ2-1 and V is TRBV4-3; 7 nucleotides match TRBD1. Germline assignment: CDR1 LGHNA and CDR2 YSLEER. This CDR3 spans 15 amino acids. The J segment lost 2 bases and the V segment lost 4 bases, leaving 5 bases of the junction unmatched. As DNA, the CDR3 is TGCGCCAGCAGCCCACAGACAGGGCCCTACAATGAGCAGTTCTTC. Amino acids: CASSPQTGPYNEQFF.

This clonotype rates as medium-sized. The chain joins TRBV29-1 to TRBJ2-7, with D uncertain. Germline V gene data show CDR1 as SQVTM and CDR2 as ANQGSEA. The CDR3 sequence is 11 residues long. V dropped 5 bases and J dropped 0 bases, with 5 bases sitting between them. CDR3 nucleotide sequence: TGCAGCGTTAGGAGCTCCTACGAGCAGTACTTC. It is translated as CSVRSSYEQYF.

Within the sample, this clonotype is medium-sized. The V gene is TRBV5-1, the J gene TRBJ1-5, with D possibly matching TRBD1 (6 bases). Looked up from germline, CDR1 is SGHRS and CDR2 is YFSETQ. The CDR3 totals 13 residues. The ends were cut back, 5 bases at V and 7 bases at J, with 13 bases in the middle. The CDR3, as DNA: TGCGCCAGCAGTTATGAGGGACAACAGCCCCAGCATTTT. As protein: CASSYEGQQPQHF. Based on the CDR3 plus reference TRBV5-1 and TRBJ1-5, the full variable domain is KAGVTQTPRYLIKTRGQQVTLSCSPISGHRSVSWYQQTPGQGLQFLFEYFSETQRNKGNFPGRFSGRQFSNSRSEMNVSTLELGDSALYLCASSYEGQQPQHFGDGTRLSIL.

The CDR3 loop reads CASSPHQETQYF. DNA of the CDR3: TGTGCCAGCTCACCACACCAAGAGACCCAGTACTTC. The V call is TRBV18, the J call TRBJ2-5; no reliable D call. The CDR3 is 12 amino acids. V was trimmed by 1 base and J by 0 bases, leaving 0 bases between them. CDR1 KGHSH and CDR2 LQKENI come from the germline V gene.

This chain links TRBV29-1 with TRBJ1-2; D is perhaps TRBD1 (6 bases). Germline V CDR1 and CDR2: SQVTM, ANQGSEA. This CDR3 is 14 amino acids long. Deletions cut 0 bases from V and 4 bases from J, with 12 bases between. CDR3 loop: CSVEDRQGFYGYTF. The CDR3 DNA is TGCAGCGTTGAAGATAGGCAGGGGTTCTATGGCTACACCTTC.

This clonotype was recorded a few times. V and J are TRBV5-4 and TRBJ1-1; unclear D gene. The germline V gene encodes CDR1 SGHNT and CDR2 YYREEE (reference sequence). Trimming removed 0 bases from V and 1 base from J, with 10 bases in between. The CDR3 spans 15 residues. The CDR3 sequence is CASSLDPGGNTEAFF. CDR3 DNA sequence: TGTGCCAGCAGCTTGGATCCAGGCGGGAACACTGAAGCTTTCTTT.

This clonotype ranks as medium-sized. J is TRBJ2-7 and V is TRBV6-1; unclear D gene. Germline V gene lookup returns CDR1 MNHNS and CDR2 SASEGT. The CDR3 totals 12 residues. Trimming shortened V by 8 bases and J by 5 bases, and 13 bases separated the two germline ends. The DNA for the CDR3 is TGTGCCAGCGCCCTATTTCCCCACGAGCAGTACGTC. Translated: CASALFPHEQYV.

V usage is TRBV5-3 and J usage is TRBJ1-5; D unresolved. TRBV5-3 is annotated as an ORF whose role is uncertain. The CDR3 spans 14 residues. The V and J ends lost 0 bases and 8 bases respectively, with 12 bases between them. The CDR3 region has the DNA TGTGCCAGAAGCTTGGGCACGAATGCAAAGCCCCAGCATTTT. Translation: CARSLGTNAKPQHF.

The chain joins TRBV11-2 to TRBJ2-2, with D uncertain. Germline V gene data show CDR1 as SGHAT and CDR2 as FQNNGV. The CDR3 has 14 residues. V was shortened by 3 bases and J by 5 bases, with 10 bases between the two germline ends. CDR3 DNA: TGTGCCAGCAGCTTTGATAGCTGGACCGGGGAGCTGTTTTTT. Amino acid sequence: CASSFDSWTGELFF.

This clonotype was picked up a small number of times. The chain joins TRBV6-2 or TRBV6-3 to TRBJ1-2, with D hard to call. The CDR3 extends over 14 amino acids. In germline, CDR1 is MNHEY, CDR2 SVGEGT. The V end lost 4 bases, the J end lost 2 bases, and 11 bases lay between the germline ends. The CDR3 sequence is CASSFGPANYGYTF. Here the CDR3 DNA reads TGTGCCAGCAGTTTCGGACCGGCAAACTATGGCTACACCTTC.

In its sample, this clonotype ranks as large. The gene calls are TRBV6-2 or TRBV6-3 and TRBJ1-5; possibly TRBD1 for D (5 bases). Trimming removed 2 bases at V and 4 bases at J, with 12 bases between. CDR3 length: 15 residues. Germline CDR1 and CDR2: MNHEY and SVGEGT. DNA of the CDR3: TGTGCCAGCAGTTACAGCAGGGTGAGGAATCAGCCCCAGCATTTT. Translation gives CASSYSRVRNQPQHF.

This clonotype was observed a handful of times. V gene TRBV9 combines with J gene TRBJ2-3; 12 bases are a match to TRBD2. The CDR3 is 16 residues long. Unmatched junction bases numbered 8, after V lost 4 bases and J lost 5 bases. Germline V gene lookup returns CDR1 SGDLS and CDR2 YYNGEE. The chain's CDR3 is CASSPPGLAGQDTQYF. The CDR3 region has the DNA TGTGCCAGCAGCCCTCCGGGACTAGCGGGCCAAGATACGCAGTATTTT.

This clonotype has a handful of counts. The V gene is TRBV7-2, the J gene TRBJ2-7, with unresolved D. CDR3 length equals 14 residues. Trimming took off 1 base at V and 0 bases at J, with 7 bases between the two ends. Germline lookup yields CDR1 SGHTA and CDR2 FQGNSA. In DNA form, the CDR3 reads TGTGCCAGCAGCTTAGTCCCATCCTCCTACGAGCAGTACTTC. Its protein is CASSLVPSSYEQYF.

The chain joins TRBV6-2 or TRBV6-3 to TRBJ1-3, with D hard to call. This CDR3 has 12 residues. Germline V gene data show CDR1 as MNHEY and CDR2 as SVGEGT. The V end was cut by 8 bases, the J end by 2 bases, with 7 bases between. The CDR3 sequence is CASEGTGNTIYF. CDR3 coding DNA: TGTGCCAGCGAGGGTACTGGAAACACCATATATTTT.

This rearrangement joins TRBV30 to TRBJ2-7, with D maybe TRBD1 (6 bases). Germline V CDR1 and CDR2: GTSNPN, SVGIG (reference sequence). Trimming took 7 bases from V and 5 from J, leaving 18 bases between them. The CDR3 runs 13 residues. DNA for the CDR3: TGTGCCTTGGGGGACAAAAGGTTCCACGAGCAGTACTTC. It yields the protein CALGDKRFHEQYF.

This clonotype was seen a few times. V gene TRBV3-1 combines with J gene TRBJ1-1, with D possibly TRBD1 on 5 matching bases. Germline V gene data show CDR1 as LGHDT and CDR2 as YNNKEL (reference sequence). The V end was cut by 2 bases, the J end by 1 base, with 11 bases between. There are 15 residues in the CDR3. The CDR3 region has the DNA TGTGCCAGCAGCCAACGAGAGACAGCGAACACTGAAGCTTTCTTT. Amino acids: CASSQRETANTEAFF.

V usage is TRBV3-1 and J usage is TRBJ2-1; tentatively, D is TRBD1 or TRBD2 (6 bases each). The V end lost 5 bases, the J end lost 5 bases, and 13 bases lay between the germline ends. The CDR3 has 14 residues. The germline gives CDR1 LGHDT, CDR2 YNNKEL (reference sequence). CDR3 coding DNA: TGTGCCAGCAGCTGGGGGGCAAGGGACAATGAGCAGTTCTTC. Its protein is CASSWGARDNEQFF.